This record concerns one T cell receptor (beta chain) sequence. What it recognizes is unknown. The data originate from a study of cytomegalovirus exposure and HLA in healthy donors. Study conclusions and caveats: CMV serostatus was the only recorded immune exposure for donors. A highly shared variant cluster was judged a likely technical artifact. What a later analysis reportedly showed was that an Asian-associated ancestry cluster had fewer N-insertions than the roughly 720-donor mean.

The CDR3 spans 14 residues. Per the germline V gene, CDR1 is SGHDT and CDR2 is YYEEEE. V dropped 1 base and J dropped 6 bases, with 10 bases sitting between them. Both 60 Vbeta primers and 13 Jbeta primers went into the PCR. Assay: immunoSEQ multiplex PCR; the TCRdb copy retains only in-frame clones and omits some. The sample records roughly 97,000 clones, 75% to 80% being singletons. Sequencing was done on a sample of PBMCs. The rearrangement uses TRBV5-6 and TRBJ1-4; the D is unclear. The clonotype comes from a man between 60 and 75 years old in good health and CMV-seropositive. This chain's CDR3 is CASSLRGGHEKLFF. In nucleotides, the CDR3 is TGTGCCAGCAGCTTGCGGGGAGGCCATGAAAAACTGTTTTTT.